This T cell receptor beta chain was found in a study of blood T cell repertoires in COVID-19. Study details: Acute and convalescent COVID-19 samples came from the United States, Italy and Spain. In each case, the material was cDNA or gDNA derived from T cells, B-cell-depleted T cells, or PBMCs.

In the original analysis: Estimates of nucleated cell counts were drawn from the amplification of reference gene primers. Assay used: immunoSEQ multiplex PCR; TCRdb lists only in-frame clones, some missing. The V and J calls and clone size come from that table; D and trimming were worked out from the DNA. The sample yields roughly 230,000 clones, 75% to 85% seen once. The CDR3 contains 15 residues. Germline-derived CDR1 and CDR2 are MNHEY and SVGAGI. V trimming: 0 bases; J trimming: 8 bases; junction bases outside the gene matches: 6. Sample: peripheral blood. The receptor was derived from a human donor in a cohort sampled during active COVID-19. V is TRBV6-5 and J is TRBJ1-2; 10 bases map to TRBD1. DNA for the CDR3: TGTGCCAGCAGTTACTCGGGGACAGGGGAGTGGGGCTACACCTTC. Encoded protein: CASSYSGTGEWGYTF.